The text below deals with one T cell receptor beta chain. These data originate in a study of blood T cell repertoires in COVID-19. Sequencing was performed with immunoSEQ multiplex PCR; in TCRdb, only in-frame clones are kept and a portion is missing. The sample has 70,000 to 90,000 clones; 86% are singletons. The germline V gene encodes CDR1 MGHRA and CDR2 YSYEKL. This CDR3 has 13 residues. V was clipped by 2 bases and J by 14 bases, with 18 bases between them. This rearrangement joins TRBV4-1 to TRBJ1-2, with D perhaps TRBD1 (6 bases). Sequencing was performed on peripheral blood. The receptor comes from a man older than 75 with COVID-19, enrolled during active disease. The CDR3 DNA reads TGCGCCAGCAGCCAAACCGGGACATGGCGGAGGACCTTC. It is translated as CASSQTGTWRRTF.